What follows is one TCR beta chain and its context. No antigen is known for it. No much larger clonotype is one base removed from it; base qualities were not supplied. From cysteine to phenylalanine, the CDR3 is 18 amino acids long. Solely the CDR3 DNA is kept, with 54 bases framed from the first base. The germline V gene sets CDR1 to KGHSH and CDR2 to LQKENI. The germline ends are 22 bases apart after V is trimmed by 0 bases and J by 7 bases. The immunoSEQ Assay was used to sequence TCRbeta CDR3 regions. After extraction, genomic DNA underwent amplification by bias-controlled multiplex PCR, followed by high-throughput sequencing. The original pipeline was this. To quantify the absolute abundance of every unique TCRbeta CDR3 region, sequences were collapsed and filtered. Usable DNA was measured by amplifying reference genes present in all nucleated cells, and TCRbeta template counts were normalized to that usable DNA to estimate T cell fraction. Repertoire TCRs were annotated as SARS-CoV-2-specific when V gene, CDR3 amino acid sequence and J gene were exactly matched to a known reactive TCR set. The reference SARS-CoV-2 TCR set was derived from MIRA and filtered for enrichment in COVID-19-positive ImmuneCODE repertoires, a step that removed public or cross-reactive TCRs. Using the MIRA antigens, annotated TCRs were further analysed by specific ORF or by position within an ORF. Depth was the summed frequency of annotated unique rearrangements, while breadth was defined as annotated unique rearrangements over total unique productive rearrangements. TCR breadth was compared between groups using two-sided Wilcoxon rank-sum tests. TCRdb mirrors the immuneACCESS table, restricted to in-frame sequences. Some clones are absent from its copies; in checked studies, under half trace to an unresolved V gene, and the reason for the others is unknown. V and J calls and clone size follow that table, whereas D and trimming were derived from the DNA. Within this sample are 200,000 to 300,000 clones, with 70% to 90% of them counted one time only. The ten largest clones represent less than 3.5% of the sample.

The sample's treatment or condition label, in plain terms: roughly 18 received Ad26.COV2.S at low or high dose, single or two shots; roughly five received placebo; per-sample allocation not given. Repertoires of vaccine and placebo recipients were sequenced from samples taken on day 63 after the first injection. Cohort 1b enrolled fewer than 30 adults aged 18-55 years at a single site in Boston, USA, between 29 July and 7 August 2020. Ad26.COV2.S consisted of a replication-incompetent adenovirus type 26 vector by which a prefusion-stabilized SARS-CoV-2 spike protein from the original Wuhan strain was expressed. This sample is drawn from a study of Ad26.COV2.S vaccination and SARS-CoV-2 variants (dated by TCRdb to the early 2020s). About the full investigation: Donors in the vaccine arm were drawn from COV1001, a phase I-IIa trial of Ad26.COV2.S in healthy adults that was multicentre, randomized, double-blind and placebo-controlled. Throughout the experiments and outcome assessment, investigators stayed blinded to trial group allocation. Ad26.COV2.S was given intramuscularly at 5x10^10 or 1x10^11 viral particles, as a single shot or as two shots 56 days apart. Trial participants were randomized into five groups of five, in which low-dose or high-dose Ad26.COV2.S was given once or twice, or placebo was given on both occasions. TCRbeta repertoire sequencing served as the tool for gauging how specific and how broad the SARS-CoV-2-reactive T cell receptors were following Ad26.COV2.S vaccination. The TCR-sequenced set comprised approximately 30 samples: some 20 Ad26.COV2.S vaccine recipients, 5 placebo recipients and 8 SARS-CoV-2 convalescent individuals. Beyond this particular receptor, the publication reports: After vaccination, substantial breadth of spike-specific CD8+ and CD4+ T cell responses was reported. It was noted by the authors that total T cell responses may have been underestimated by the TCR breadth and depth analyses. The study was not powered for comparison of responses between vaccine doses or regimens. Comparable non-spike TCR breadth was observed between vaccine and placebo recipients, consistent with only spike being contained in the vaccine. Compared with placebo recipients, Ad26.COV2.S recipients showed higher spike-specific TCR breadth (P = 0.0014).

The sequencing here drew on peripheral blood, taken in a trial of Ad26.COV2.S vaccine versus placebo. The chain employs TRBV18 and TRBJ2-1, with the D gene too uncertain to name. The clonotype originates from a person aged 18 to 65 who received the Ad26.COV2.S COVID-19 vaccine or a placebo. The DNA reads as follows: TGTGCCAGCTCACCACCGAGTATAGCACAGAAGATCCGAAATGAGCAGTTCTTC. This encodes CASSPPSIAQKIRNEQFF.